What follows describes a single T cell receptor (beta chain). The record originates from a study of blood T cell repertoires in COVID-19. Whole-study context: Sites across the United States, Italy and Spain contributed samples from acute and convalescent COVID-19. PBMCs, B-cell-depleted T cells, or T cells were the source of the cDNA or gDNA that made up the material.

In germline, CDR1 is MNHEY, CDR2 SVGAGI. The CDR3 has 14 residues. V dropped 8 bases and J dropped 4 bases, with 17 bases sitting between them. Using immunoSEQ multiplex PCR, the repertoire was profiled, and TCRdb retains in-frame clones only, with some absent. This table holds under 200,000 clones, roughly 84% found once. Sequenced input: peripheral blood. The receptor was isolated from a woman between 45 and 60 years old with COVID-19, enrolled during active disease. The rearrangement uses TRBV6-5 and TRBJ1-1; a weak D match, TRBD1 (5 bases). CDR3 bases: TGTGCCAGCCAATTGGTTGGGGGGGGCACTGAAGCTTTCTTT. Translated: CASQLVGGGTEAFF.